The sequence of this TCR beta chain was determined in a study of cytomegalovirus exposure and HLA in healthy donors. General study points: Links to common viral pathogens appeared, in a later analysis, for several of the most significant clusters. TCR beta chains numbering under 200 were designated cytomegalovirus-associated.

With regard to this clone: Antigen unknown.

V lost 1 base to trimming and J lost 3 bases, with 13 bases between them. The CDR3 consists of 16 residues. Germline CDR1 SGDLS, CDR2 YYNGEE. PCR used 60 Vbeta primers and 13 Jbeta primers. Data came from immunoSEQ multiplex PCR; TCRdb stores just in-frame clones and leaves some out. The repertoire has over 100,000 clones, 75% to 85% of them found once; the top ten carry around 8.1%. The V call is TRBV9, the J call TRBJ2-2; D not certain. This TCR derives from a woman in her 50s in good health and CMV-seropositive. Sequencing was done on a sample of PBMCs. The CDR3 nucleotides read TGTGCCAGCAGCGTAACGCAGGTGCGTGACACCGGGGAGCTGTTTTTT. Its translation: CASSVTQVRDTGELFF.